Below are 12 T cell receptor beta chains sequenced from a single sample in a study of post-analysis software for immune sequencing data. TCR beta cDNA libraries had unique molecular identifiers. TCRdb independently ran MiXCR on the PCR reads; one entry per CDR3 protein. The sample records 150,000 to 200,000 distinct CDR3 sequences, about 34% being singletons. This specimen was blood, taken after autologous hematopoietic stem cell transplantation. These TCRs come from a girl under 18 with multiple sclerosis.

This chain connects TRBV7-2 to TRBJ2-7; no firm D call. V was cut by 3 bases and J by 5 bases, with 11 bases left in between. Germline V gives CDR1 SGHTA, CDR2 FQGNSA. The CDR3 spans 13 residues. The CDR3 bases are TGTGCCAGCAGCTTCGTAGCTAGTAACGAGCAGTACTTC. It translates to CASSFVASNEQYF.

J is TRBJ1-5 and V is TRBV2; the D gene is possibly TRBD1 (6 bases). The V end was cut by 5 bases, the J end by 1 base, with 12 bases between. Germline V lookup: CDR1 SNHLY, CDR2 FYNNEI. CDR3 size: 15 residues. CDR3 loop: CASSRDTSSNQPQHF. Here the CDR3 DNA reads TGTGCCAGCAGTCGGGACACCTCAAGCAATCAGCCCCAGCATTTT.

This chain joins TRBV27 and TRBJ2-1; TRBD2 is a possible D gene (6 bases). This CDR3 comprises 16 residues. Germline assignment: CDR1 MNHEY and CDR2 SMNVEV (reference sequence). V lost 2 bases to trimming and J lost 4 bases, with 15 bases between them. The CDR3 coding sequence is TGTGCCAGCAGTTTAGGAGGGCTTACCGAATACAATGAGCAGTTCTTC. It is translated as CASSLGGLTEYNEQFF.

The chain links TRBV7-2 to TRBJ2-5, with D perhaps TRBD2 (5 bases). The CDR3 extends over 14 amino acids. Germline-derived CDR1 and CDR2 are SGHTA and FQGNSA. V dropped 1 base and J dropped 4 bases, with 10 bases sitting between them. This CDR3 is CASSLELVGETQYF. The CDR3 DNA sequence: TGTGCCAGCAGCTTAGAACTAGTTGGAGAGACCCAGTACTTC.

There are a few counts of this clonotype. The chain links TRBV7-2 to TRBJ2-1; 10 bases are shared with TRBD2. The CDR3 is made up of 18 amino acids. CDR1 and CDR2 from the germline V gene are SGHTA and FQGNSA. With 5 bases clipped from V and 7 bases from J, the junction kept 17 bases outside the gene matches. For the CDR3, the DNA is TGTGCCAGCAGCCCATCCTCGCAAAGCGGGAGGGCCGGGAATGAGCAGTTCTTC. It encodes CASSPSSQSGRAGNEQFF.

The chain combines TRBV5-1 with TRBJ2-1, with 10 bases that match TRBD1. Trimming cost V 3 bases and J 8 bases; bases outside gene matches: 14. The germline V gene encodes CDR1 SGHRS and CDR2 YFSETQ. This CDR3 has 17 residues. CDR3 in DNA: TGCGCCAGCAGCTCGGGCCACCGGGACAGGGGTCGCGATGAGCAGTTCTTC. This sequence encodes CASSSGHRDRGRDEQFF.

This clonotype was seen only once. This sequence joins TRBV20-1 and TRBJ2-3; 7 bases are a match to TRBD2. Germline loops: CDR1 DFQATT, CDR2 SNEGSKA (reference sequence). The CDR3 covers 14 residues. CDR3 in amino acids: CSTTSDQIADTQYF. CDR3 in DNA: TGCAGCACTACTAGCGATCAGATCGCAGATACGCAGTATTTT.

In nucleotides, the CDR3 is TGCGCCAGCAGCTCCACTAGCGGGAGGAGAGCAGATACGCAGTATTTT. The encoded protein is CASSSTSGRRADTQYF. The chain employs TRBV5-1 and TRBJ2-3, with 12 nucleotides matching TRBD2. With 3 bases clipped from V and 4 bases from J, the junction kept 6 bases outside the gene matches. The CDR3 length is 16 residues. Germline V gene lookup returns CDR1 SGHRS and CDR2 YFSETQ.

This clonotype has more than one count but fewer than ten. The chain is built from TRBV3-1 and TRBJ2-7; 9 positions agree with TRBD2. The CDR3 runs 16 residues. Per the germline V gene, CDR1 is LGHDT and CDR2 is YNNKEL (reference sequence). V gave up 1 base and J gave up 4 bases; unmatched junction bases: 8. The CDR3 reads CASSQVLAGLRYEQYF. CDR3 in DNA: TGTGCCAGCAGCCAAGTCCTAGCGGGATTGAGGTACGAGCAGTACTTC.

This clonotype has more than one count but fewer than ten. The rearrangement links TRBV7-6 to TRBJ2-7, with D maybe TRBD2 (6 bases). The germline V and J ends were trimmed by 1 base and 0 bases, with 10 bases remaining between them. The CDR3 consists of 15 residues. Germline assignment: CDR1 SGHVS and CDR2 FNYEAQ. The CDR3 spells CASSLEAGISYEQYF. CDR3 sequence (DNA): TGTGCCAGCAGCTTAGAGGCGGGGATCTCCTACGAGCAGTACTTC.

This chain uses TRBV9 with TRBJ2-7; a possible D gene is TRBD2 (8 bases). Trimming shortened V by 2 bases and J by 1 base, and 16 bases separated the two germline ends. Germline loops: CDR1 SGDLS, CDR2 YYNGEE. There are 16 residues in the CDR3. CDR3 DNA sequence: TGTGCCAGCAGCGTCGGGGGGGACAGCTTATCCTACGAGCAGTACTTC. It encodes CASSVGGDSLSYEQYF. Together with reference TRBV9 and TRBJ2-7, the CDR3 gives the full variable domain: DSGVTQTPKHLITATGQRVTLRCSPRSGDLSVYWYQQSLDQGLQFLIQYYNGEERAKGNILERFSAQQFPDLHSELNLSSLELGDSALYFCASSVGGDSLSYEQYFGPGTRLTVT.

The chain is built from TRBV20-1 and TRBJ2-4, with D perhaps TRBD2 (6 bases). CDR3 length: 15 amino acids. Per germline, CDR1 DFQATT and CDR2 SNEGSKA (reference sequence). V lost 5 bases and J 0 bases, leaving 14 bases between the germline ends. The CDR3 here is CSASTRLLAKNIQYF. The CDR3 bases are TGCAGTGCTTCGACTAGACTTTTAGCCAAAAACATTCAGTACTTC.